This TCR beta chain came from a study of post-analysis software for immune sequencing data. At the level of the study: Relapsing-remitting, secondary progressive and progressive-relapsing courses of multiple sclerosis were included. Overall study results and limits: Comparison with controls showed significantly lower normalized Chao1 diversity in multiple sclerosis patients. When the samples were clustered directly with F measure, those that had been prepared in the same batch showed strong co-clustering. The five TRBV segments detected at higher frequency in patients than in controls included TRBV5-6, TRBV5-1 and TRBV20-1.

This CDR3 region has 12 residues. V was pared by 6 bases and J by 7 bases, with 5 bases of the junction left unmatched. Germline CDR1 SQVTM, CDR2 ANQGSEA. Unique molecular identifiers featured in each of the TCR beta cDNA libraries. Roughly 0.5 million cDNA molecules were obtained from around 1 to 10 million T cells. TCRdb ran MiXCR on the PCR reads and lists one entry per CDR3 protein. The sample lists hundreds of thousands of distinct CDR3 sequences, approximately 60% occurring once. Notes on this clonotype: Its specificity is not known.

This receptor was taken from a girl under 10 years old with multiple sclerosis. Material: blood. This chain links TRBV29-1 with TRBJ2-3, with 9 bases that match TRBD1. CDR3 loop: CSVRQGEYTQYF. DNA for the CDR3: TGCAGCGTCAGACAGGGGGAATATACGCAGTATTTT.